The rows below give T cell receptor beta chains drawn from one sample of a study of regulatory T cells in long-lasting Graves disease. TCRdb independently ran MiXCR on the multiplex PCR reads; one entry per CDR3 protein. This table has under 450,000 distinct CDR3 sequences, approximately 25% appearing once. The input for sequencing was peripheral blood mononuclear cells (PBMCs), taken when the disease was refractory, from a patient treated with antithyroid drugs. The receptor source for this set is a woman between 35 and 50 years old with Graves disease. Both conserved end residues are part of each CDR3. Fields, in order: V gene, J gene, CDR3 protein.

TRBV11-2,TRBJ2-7,CASSLVAGVSYEQYF
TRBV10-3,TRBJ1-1,CAVRGSNTEAFF
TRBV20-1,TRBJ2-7,CSAESGRVYEQYF
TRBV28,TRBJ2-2,CASRRTGVPRTGELFF
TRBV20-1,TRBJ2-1,CSGAGGKDYNEQFF
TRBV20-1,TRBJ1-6,CSARKGQDGSPLHF
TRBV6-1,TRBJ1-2,CASSEATAFYGYTF
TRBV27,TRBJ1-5,CASSPHEVRQPQHF
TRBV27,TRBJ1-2,CASSLGHGYGYTF
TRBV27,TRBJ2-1,CASSSGTGNNEQFF
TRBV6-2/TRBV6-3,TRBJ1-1,CASSYVGGGNTEAFF
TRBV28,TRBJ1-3,CASSPRTTGNTIYF
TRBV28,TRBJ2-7,CASSLPSGDGREQYF
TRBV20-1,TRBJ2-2,CSAPEQNTGELFF
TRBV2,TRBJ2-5,CASRALSQETQYF
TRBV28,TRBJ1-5,CASQGGIQPQHF
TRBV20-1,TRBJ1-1,CSAIRELSEAFF
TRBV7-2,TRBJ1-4,CASSLEANEKLFF
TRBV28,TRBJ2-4,CASSLPGTELNIQYF
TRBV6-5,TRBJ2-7,CASSYSSRGYEQYF
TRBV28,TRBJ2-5,CASRDLETQYF
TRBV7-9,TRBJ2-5,CASSLWHQETQYF
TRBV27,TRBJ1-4,CASSIATGAQNEKLFF
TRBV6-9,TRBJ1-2,CASSSETGGYGYTF
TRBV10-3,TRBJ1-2,CAISEAGQIYGYTF
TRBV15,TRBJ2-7,CATSSTRQAYEQYF
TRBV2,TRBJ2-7,CASSGTEYEQYF
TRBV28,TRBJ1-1,CASRTGAGGSNTEAFF
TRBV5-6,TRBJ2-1,CASSLTNYNEQFF
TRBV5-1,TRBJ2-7,CASTRDTTSYEQYF
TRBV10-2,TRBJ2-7,CASRDDRPRQYF
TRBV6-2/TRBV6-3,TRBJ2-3,CASSYGAGRDTQYF
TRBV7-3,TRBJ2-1,CASSRGASRMFF
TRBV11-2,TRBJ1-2,CASSLNNRGYGYTF
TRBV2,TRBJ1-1,CASTREGVVNTEAFF
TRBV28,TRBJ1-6,CASSSRIRGSPLHF
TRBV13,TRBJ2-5,CASSLEGRETQYF
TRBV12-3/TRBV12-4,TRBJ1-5,CASSLLPGGSFSQPQHF
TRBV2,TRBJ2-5,CASSLQGVPGETQYF
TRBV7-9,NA,CASSLGLAGPGYNEQFF
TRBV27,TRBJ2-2,CASQQGHTGELFF
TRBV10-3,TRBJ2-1,CAISDVGVGSEQFF
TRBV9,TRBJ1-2,CASSVVRDGGYTF
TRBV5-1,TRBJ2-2,CASSWGSTNTGELFF
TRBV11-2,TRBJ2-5,CASSLASLETQYF
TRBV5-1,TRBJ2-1,CASSSKREVSYNEQFF
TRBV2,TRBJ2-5,CASSGPGGRETQYF
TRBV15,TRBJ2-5,CATSRDRTQETQYF
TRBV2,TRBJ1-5,CASRAGVGWQPQHF
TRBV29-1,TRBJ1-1,CSVARTGKNTEAFF
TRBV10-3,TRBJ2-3,CAITRDRDTDTQYF
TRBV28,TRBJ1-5,CASSPGMGNQPQHF
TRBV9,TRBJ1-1,CASSVKMSPRATEAFF
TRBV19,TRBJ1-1,CASSIMEASYTEAFF
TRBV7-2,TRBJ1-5,CASSRRTGIEQPQHF
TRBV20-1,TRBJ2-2,CSAKASGELFF
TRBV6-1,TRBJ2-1,CASRPLSSGRYNEQFF
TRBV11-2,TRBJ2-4,CASSDDRNLQYF